This TCR beta chain was sequenced for a study of response to subunit inactivated influenza vaccine. Study outcomes and limitations: Only a handful of new T cells, the authors suggested, are recruited with each seasonal influenza vaccination.

There are a few counts of this clonotype. Its specificity is not known. The CDR3 is made up of 13 amino acids. Trimming stripped 1 base from V and 5 bases from J, with 11 bases between. Per germline, CDR1 DFQATT and CDR2 SNEGSKA (reference sequence). TCRdb re-derived calls from the RT-PCR reads in MiXCR, one entry per CDR3 protein. The sample lists about 240,000 distinct CDR3 sequences; less than 15% were seen once. The sequence came from a man aged 45 to 65 who received an inactivated influenza vaccine. The material sequenced was non-naive T cells sorted from PBMCs, taken 14 to 15 days before vaccination. J is TRBJ2-5 and V is TRBV20-1; D is unresolved. The CDR3 DNA reads as TGCAGTGCTAGAGTGATAGATGGGGAGACCCAGTACTTC. Amino acids: CSARVIDGETQYF.